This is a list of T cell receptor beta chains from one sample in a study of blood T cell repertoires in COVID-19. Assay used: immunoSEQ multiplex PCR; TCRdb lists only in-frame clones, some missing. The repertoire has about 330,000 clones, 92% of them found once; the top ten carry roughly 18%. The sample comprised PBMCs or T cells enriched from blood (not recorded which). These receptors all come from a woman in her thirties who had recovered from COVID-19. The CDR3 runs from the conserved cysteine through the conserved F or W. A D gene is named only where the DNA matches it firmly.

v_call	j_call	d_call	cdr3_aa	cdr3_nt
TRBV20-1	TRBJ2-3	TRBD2	CSASAGGTDTQYF	TGCAGTGCTAGTGCGGGGGGCACAGATACGCAGTATTTT
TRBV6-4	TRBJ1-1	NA	CASFLELAEAFF	TGTGCCAGCTTCCTCGAGTTGGCTGAAGCTTTCTTT
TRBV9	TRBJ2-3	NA	CASSASAGTDTQYF	TGTGCCAGCAGCGCCAGCGCGGGCACAGATACGCAGTATTTT
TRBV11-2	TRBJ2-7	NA	CASSFGGATEEQYF	TGTGCCAGCAGCTTTGGCGGGGCGACGGAGGAGCAGTACTTC
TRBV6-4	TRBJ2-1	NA	CASSSGPGPLNEQFF	TGTGCCAGCAGTAGCGGGCCGGGGCCCCTCAATGAGCAGTTCTTC
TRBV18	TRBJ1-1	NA	CASSPDRNSEAFF	TGTGCCAGCTCACCAGATAGGAACAGTGAAGCTTTCTTT
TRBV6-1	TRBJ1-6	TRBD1	CASSDAGTGNFALHF	TGTGCCAGCAGTGACGCCGGGACAGGAAACTTCGCCCTCCACTTT
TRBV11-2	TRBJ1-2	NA	CASSSVGQFGGYTF	TGTGCCAGCAGCTCCGTGGGGCAGTTTGGAGGCTACACCTTC
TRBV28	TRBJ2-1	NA	CASRSRGEWDEQFF	TGTGCCAGCAGGTCCAGGGGGGAGTGGGATGAGCAGTTCTTC
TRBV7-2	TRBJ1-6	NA	CASSRSSYNSPLHF	TGTGCCAGCAGCCGGAGCTCCTATAATTCACCCCTCCACTTT
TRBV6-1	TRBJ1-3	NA	CASSETRVAGNTIYF	TGTGCCAGCAGTGAAACCAGGGTCGCTGGAAACACCATATATTTT
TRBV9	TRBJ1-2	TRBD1	CASSPRTGGGYGYTF	TGTGCCAGCAGCCCCCGGACAGGGGGAGGCTATGGCTACACCTTC
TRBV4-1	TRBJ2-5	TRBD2	CASSQVGLAGTQETQYF	TGCGCCAGCAGCCAAGTAGGACTAGCGGGTACCCAAGAGACCCAGTACTTC
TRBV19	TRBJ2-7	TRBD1	CASSGGQGWSEQYF	TGTGCCAGTAGTGGTGGACAGGGGTGGTCCGAGCAGTACTTC
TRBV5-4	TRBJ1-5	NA	CASSLVVEGNQPQHF	TGTGCCAGCAGCTTAGTCGTAGAGGGCAATCAGCCCCAGCATTTT
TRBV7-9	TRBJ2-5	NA	CASSHGDTLYQETQYF	TGTGCCAGCAGTCATGGGGACACCTTGTACCAAGAGACCCAGTACTTC